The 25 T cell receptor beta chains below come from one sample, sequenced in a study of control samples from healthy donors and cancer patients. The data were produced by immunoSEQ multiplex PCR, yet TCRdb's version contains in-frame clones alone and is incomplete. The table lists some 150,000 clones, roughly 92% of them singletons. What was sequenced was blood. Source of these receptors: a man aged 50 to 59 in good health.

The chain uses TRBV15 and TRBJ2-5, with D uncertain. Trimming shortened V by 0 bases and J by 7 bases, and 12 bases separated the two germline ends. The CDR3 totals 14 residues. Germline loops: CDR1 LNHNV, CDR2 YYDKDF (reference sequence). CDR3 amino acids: CATSREAPALTQYF. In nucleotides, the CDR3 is TGTGCCACCAGCAGAGAGGCCCCCGCGTTGACCCAGTACTTC. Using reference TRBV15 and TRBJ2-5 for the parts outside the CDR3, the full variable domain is DAMVIQNPRYQVTQFGKPVTLSCSQTLNHNVMYWYQQKSSQAPKLLFHYYDKDFNNEADTPDNFQSRRPNTSFCFLDIRSPGLGDTAMYLCATSREAPALTQYFGPGTRLLVL.

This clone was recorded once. The CDR3 protein is CASSLEQRREQFF. The CDR3 nucleotides are TGTGCCAGCAGTTTAGAACAGAGGCGAGAGCAGTTCTTC. This sequence joins TRBV12-3 or TRBV12-4 and TRBJ2-7; no clear D. The closer fit of TRBJ2-1 to the DNA end suggests the J call may be wrong. The CDR3 is made up of 13 amino acids.

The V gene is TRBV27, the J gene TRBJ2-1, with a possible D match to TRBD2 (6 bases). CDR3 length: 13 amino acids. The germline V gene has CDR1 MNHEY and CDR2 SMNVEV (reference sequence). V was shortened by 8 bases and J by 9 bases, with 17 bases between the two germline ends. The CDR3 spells CASGFLAFGEQFF. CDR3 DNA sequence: TGTGCCAGCGGATTCCTAGCGTTCGGTGAGCAGTTCTTC.

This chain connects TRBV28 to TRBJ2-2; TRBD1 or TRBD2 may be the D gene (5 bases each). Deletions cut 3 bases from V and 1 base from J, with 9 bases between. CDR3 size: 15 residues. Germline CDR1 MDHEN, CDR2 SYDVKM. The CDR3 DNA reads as TGTGCCAGCAGTTTTGAGGGGATGAACACCGGGGAGCTGTTTTTT. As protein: CASSFEGMNTGELFF. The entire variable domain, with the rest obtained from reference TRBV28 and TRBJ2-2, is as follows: DVKVTQSSRYLVKRTGEKVFLECVQDMDHENMFWYRQDPGLGLRLIYFSYDVKMKEKGDIPEGYSVSREKKERFSLILESASTNQTSMYLCASSFEGMNTGELFFGEGSRLTVL.

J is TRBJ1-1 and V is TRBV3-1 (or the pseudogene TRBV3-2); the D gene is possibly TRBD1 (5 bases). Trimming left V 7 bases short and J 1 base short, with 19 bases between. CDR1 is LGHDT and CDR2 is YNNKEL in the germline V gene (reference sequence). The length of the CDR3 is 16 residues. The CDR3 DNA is TGTGCCAGCACCCGCACGAGACAGATTTCGAACACTGAAGCTTTCTTT. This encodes CASTRTRQISNTEAFF.

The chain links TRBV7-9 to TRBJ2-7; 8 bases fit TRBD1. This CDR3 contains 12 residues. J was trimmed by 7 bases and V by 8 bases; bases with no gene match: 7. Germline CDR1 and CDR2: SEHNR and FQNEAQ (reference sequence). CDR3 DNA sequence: TGTGCCAGCGGTGACAGGGGTGGTGAGCAGTACTTC. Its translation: CASGDRGGEQYF.

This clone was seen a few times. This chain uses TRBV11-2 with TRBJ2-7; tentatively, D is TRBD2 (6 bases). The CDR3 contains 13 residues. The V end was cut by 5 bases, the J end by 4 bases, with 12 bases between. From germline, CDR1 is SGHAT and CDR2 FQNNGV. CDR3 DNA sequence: TGTGCCAGCAGCACGGAGGAGGGGTACGAGCAGTACTTC. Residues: CASSTEEGYEQYF.

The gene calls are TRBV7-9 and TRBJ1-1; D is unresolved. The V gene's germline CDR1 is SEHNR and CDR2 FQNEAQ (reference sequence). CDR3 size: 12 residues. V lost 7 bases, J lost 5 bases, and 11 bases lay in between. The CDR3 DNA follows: TGTGCCAGCATTTTAGTCGCGACTGAAGCTTTCTTT. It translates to CASILVATEAFF.

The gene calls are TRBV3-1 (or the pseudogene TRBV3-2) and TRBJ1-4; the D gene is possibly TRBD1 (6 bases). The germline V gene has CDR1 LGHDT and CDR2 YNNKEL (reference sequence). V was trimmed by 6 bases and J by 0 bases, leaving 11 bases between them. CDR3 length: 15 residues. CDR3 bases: TGTGCCAGCAGGCTAGGACAGACAACTAATGAAAAACTGTTTTTT. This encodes CASRLGQTTNEKLFF.

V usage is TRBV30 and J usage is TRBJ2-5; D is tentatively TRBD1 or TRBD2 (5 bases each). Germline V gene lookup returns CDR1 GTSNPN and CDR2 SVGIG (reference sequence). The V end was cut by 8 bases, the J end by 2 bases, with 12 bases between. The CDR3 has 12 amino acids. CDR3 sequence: CAGGSIQETQYF. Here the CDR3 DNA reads TGTGCCGGGGGTTCGATACAAGAGACCCAGTACTTC.

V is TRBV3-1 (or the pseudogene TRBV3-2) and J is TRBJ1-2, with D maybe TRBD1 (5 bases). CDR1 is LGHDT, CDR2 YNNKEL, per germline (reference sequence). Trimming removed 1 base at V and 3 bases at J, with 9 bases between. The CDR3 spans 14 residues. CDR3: CASSQGQGYYGYTF. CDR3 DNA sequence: TGTGCCAGCAGCCAAGGTCAGGGTTACTATGGCTACACCTTC.

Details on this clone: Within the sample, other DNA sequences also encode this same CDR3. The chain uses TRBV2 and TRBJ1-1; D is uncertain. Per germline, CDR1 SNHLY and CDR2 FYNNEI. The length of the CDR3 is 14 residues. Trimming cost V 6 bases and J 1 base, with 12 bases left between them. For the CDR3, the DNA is TGTGCCAGCAGAGTCTCGGCAACGAACACTGAAGCTTTCTTT. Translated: CASRVSATNTEAFF. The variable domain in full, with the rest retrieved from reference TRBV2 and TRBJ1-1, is EPEVTQTPSHQVTQMGQEVILRCVPISNHLYFYWYRQILGQKVEFLVSFYNNEISEKSEIFDDQFSVERPDGSNFTLKIRSTKLEDSAMYFCASRVSATNTEAFFGQGTRLTVV.

DNA of the CDR3: TGTGCCAGCAGCTTCGGGATAGGCACCGGGGAGCTGTTTTTT. Amino acids: CASSFGIGTGELFF. This rearrangement joins TRBV11-3 to TRBJ2-2; D perhaps matches TRBD2 (5 bases). Trimming left V 3 bases short and J 4 bases short, with 9 bases between. This CDR3 comprises 14 residues. Germline loops: CDR1 SGHNT, CDR2 YENEEA.

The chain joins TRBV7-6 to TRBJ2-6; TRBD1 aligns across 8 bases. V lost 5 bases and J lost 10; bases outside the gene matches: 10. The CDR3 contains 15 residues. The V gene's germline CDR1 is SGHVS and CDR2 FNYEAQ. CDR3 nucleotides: TGTGCCAGCAGCCTCGCTCAGGGGGCAGGGAACGTCCTGACTTTC. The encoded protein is CASSLAQGAGNVLTF.

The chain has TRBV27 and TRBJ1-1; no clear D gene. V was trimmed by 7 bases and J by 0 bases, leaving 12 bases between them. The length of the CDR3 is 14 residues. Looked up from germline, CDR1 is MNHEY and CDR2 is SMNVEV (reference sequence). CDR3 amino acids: CASTRTGLNTEAFF. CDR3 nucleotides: TGTGCCAGCACCAGGACGGGCCTGAACACTGAAGCTTTCTTT.

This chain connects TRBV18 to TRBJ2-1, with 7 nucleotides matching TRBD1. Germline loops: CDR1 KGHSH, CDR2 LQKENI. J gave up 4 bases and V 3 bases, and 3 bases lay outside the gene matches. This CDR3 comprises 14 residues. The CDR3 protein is CASSPQTGYNEQFF. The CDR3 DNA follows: TGTGCCAGCTCACCCCAGACAGGGTACAATGAGCAGTTCTTC.

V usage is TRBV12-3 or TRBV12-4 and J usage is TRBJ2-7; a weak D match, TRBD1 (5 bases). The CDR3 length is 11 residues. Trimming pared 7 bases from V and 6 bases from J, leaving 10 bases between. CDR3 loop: CASTSGFEQYF. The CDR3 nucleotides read TGTGCCAGCACCTCAGGGTTCGAGCAGTACTTC.

CDR3 protein: CASSTGTGVSETQYF. The DNA of the CDR3 is TGTGCCAGCAGCACCGGGACAGGGGTTTCGGAGACCCAGTACTTC. This chain uses TRBV6-5 with TRBJ2-5; 10 bases agree with TRBD1. The CDR3 runs 15 residues. The junction had 9 bases not matched to a gene; V was cut back by 6 bases and J by 5 bases. In germline, CDR1 is MNHEY, CDR2 SVGAGI.

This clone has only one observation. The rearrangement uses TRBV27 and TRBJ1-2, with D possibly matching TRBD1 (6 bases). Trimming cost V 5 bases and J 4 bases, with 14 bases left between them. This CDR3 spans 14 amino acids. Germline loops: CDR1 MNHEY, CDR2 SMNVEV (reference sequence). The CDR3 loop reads CASSTNRVGYGYTF. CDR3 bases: TGTGCCAGCAGTACCAACAGGGTTGGCTATGGCTACACCTTC.

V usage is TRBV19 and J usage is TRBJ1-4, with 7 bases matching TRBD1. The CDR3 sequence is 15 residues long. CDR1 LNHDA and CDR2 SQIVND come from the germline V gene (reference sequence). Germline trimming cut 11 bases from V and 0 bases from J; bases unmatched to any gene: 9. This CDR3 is CAARDSTATNEKLFF. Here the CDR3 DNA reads TGTGCCGCCAGGGACAGCACTGCAACTAATGAAAAACTGTTTTTT.

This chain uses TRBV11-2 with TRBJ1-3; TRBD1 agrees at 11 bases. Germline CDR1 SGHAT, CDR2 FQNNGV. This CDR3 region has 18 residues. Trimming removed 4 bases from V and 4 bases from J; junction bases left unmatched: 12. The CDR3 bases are TGTGCCAGCAGCTCCGGGACAGGGGGTAGACAATTAGGAAACACCATATATTTT. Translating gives CASSSGTGGRQLGNTIYF.

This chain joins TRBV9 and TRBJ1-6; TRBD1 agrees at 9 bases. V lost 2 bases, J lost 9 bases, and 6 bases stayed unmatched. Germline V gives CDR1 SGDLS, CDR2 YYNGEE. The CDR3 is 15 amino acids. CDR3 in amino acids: CASSVTGQGGSPLHF. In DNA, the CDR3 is TGTGCCAGCAGCGTGACGGGACAGGGTGGTTCACCCCTCCACTTT.

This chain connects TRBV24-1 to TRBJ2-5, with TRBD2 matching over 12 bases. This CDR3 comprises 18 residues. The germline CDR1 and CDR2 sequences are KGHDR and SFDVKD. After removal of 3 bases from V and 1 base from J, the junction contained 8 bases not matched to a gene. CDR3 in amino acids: CATSDPTSGSGIQETQYF. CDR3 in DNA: TGTGCCACCAGTGATCCGACTAGCGGGAGTGGGATCCAAGAGACCCAGTACTTC.

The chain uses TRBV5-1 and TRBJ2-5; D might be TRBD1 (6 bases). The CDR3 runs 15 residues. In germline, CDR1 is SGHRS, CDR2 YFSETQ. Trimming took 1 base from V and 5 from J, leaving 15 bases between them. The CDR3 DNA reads TGCGCCAGCAGCTTGTCCCAGGGGCCCAGGGAGACCCAGTACTTC. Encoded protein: CASSLSQGPRETQYF.

This CDR3 reads CASSLAGQGGTEAFF. CDR3 DNA: TGTGCCAGCAGTTTGGCCGGACAGGGGGGTACTGAAGCTTTCTTT. The chain combines TRBV6-5 with TRBJ1-1, with 10 bases fitting TRBD1. V lost 4 bases to trimming and J lost 5 bases; unmatched junction nucleotides: 7. The CDR3 is made up of 15 amino acids. Germline V gene lookup returns CDR1 MNHEY and CDR2 SVGAGI.